These 14 T cell receptor beta chains originate from one sample sequenced in a study of cytomegalovirus exposure and HLA in healthy donors (dated by TCRdb to about 2017). Libraries came from the immunoSEQ multiplex PCR assay. The multiplex PCR relied on a mix of 60 forward primers for TCR Vbeta segments and 13 reverse primers for TCR Jbeta segments. The table was pulled from immuneACCESS by TCRdb, which kept in-frame rearrangements only. Such tables lose some clones; where checked, under half of the loss comes from unresolved V genes, and the rest has no known cause. This sample's records show tens of thousands of clones. Together, the top ten hold roughly 3.8% of the sample. Material: PBMCs. The receptors here all came from a man younger than 35 in good health and CMV-seropositive.

The rearrangement uses TRBV7-9 and TRBJ2-1, with a tentative D call TRBD2 (5 bases). CDR1 is SEHNR, CDR2 FQNEAQ, per germline (reference sequence). The CDR3 is 16 amino acids. Trimming removed 5 bases at V and 7 bases at J, with 21 bases between. Written as DNA, the CDR3 is TGTGCCAGCAGCGCATGGCGGGCTAGCATGATAAATGAGCAGTTCTTC. Protein sequence: CASSAWRASMINEQFF. The full variable domain, rest sourced from reference TRBV7-9 and TRBJ2-1, is DTGVSQNPRHKITKRGQNVTFRCDPISEHNRLYWYRQTLGQGPEFLTYFQNEAQLEKSRLLSDRFSAERPKGSFSTLEIQRTEQGDSAMYLCASSAWRASMINEQFFGPGTRLTVL.

The chain carries TRBV5-6 and TRBJ1-6, with D unresolved. CDR3 length equals 14 residues. Trimming removed 0 bases from V and 10 bases from J, with 11 bases in between. Per germline, CDR1 SGHDT and CDR2 YYEEEE. This chain's CDR3 is CASSLGVTESPLHF. The CDR3 coding sequence is TGTGCCAGCAGCTTGGGAGTTACGGAGTCACCCCTCCACTTT.

The V call is TRBV27, the J call TRBJ1-4; D not certain. The V end lost 7 bases, the J end lost 8 bases, and 14 bases lay between the germline ends. Looked up from germline, CDR1 is MNHEY and CDR2 is SMNVEV (reference sequence). The CDR3 contains 13 residues. DNA of the CDR3: TGTGCCAGCACCTCCTGGGGAGAAGAAAAACTGTTTTTT. It encodes CASTSWGEEKLFF.

This rearrangement joins TRBV2 to TRBJ2-7; D is uncertain. CDR1 SNHLY and CDR2 FYNNEI come from the germline V gene. The CDR3 is 10 residues long. V gave up 6 bases and J gave up 6 bases, with 6 bases separating them. CDR3 sequence: CASSLSEQYF. The CDR3, as DNA: TGTGCCAGCAGCCTTAGCGAGCAGTACTTC.

This chain links TRBV28 with TRBJ1-4; D gene uncertain. CDR1 is MDHEN, CDR2 SYDVKM, per germline. The germline V and J ends were trimmed by 3 bases and 0 bases, with 5 bases remaining between them. The CDR3 spans 14 residues. The CDR3 DNA reads as TGTGCCAGCAGTTTGTCTGCAACTAATGAAAAACTGTTTTTT. Protein sequence: CASSLSATNEKLFF.

The rearrangement links TRBV4-2 to TRBJ1-1, with D possibly TRBD1 on 6 matching bases. Germline CDR1 and CDR2: LGHNA and YNFKEQ. The V end was cut by 5 bases, the J end by 1 base, with 8 bases between. The CDR3 runs 13 residues. The CDR3 protein is CASSLDRNTEAFF. CDR3 in DNA: TGTGCCAGCAGCTTGGACAGGAACACTGAAGCTTTCTTT.

The chain carries TRBV9 and TRBJ2-5, with 12 bases lining up with TRBD2. V gave up 0 bases and J gave up 0 bases; unmatched junction bases: 3. The CDR3 covers 17 residues. Germline-derived CDR1 and CDR2 are SGDLS and YYNGEE. CDR3 in DNA: TGTGCCAGCAGCGTAGGTCTAGCGGGGGGGGACCAAGAGACCCAGTACTTC. Amino acid sequence: CASSVGLAGGDQETQYF.

The J gene is TRBJ2-7, the V gene TRBV6-1; TRBD1 aligns across 7 bases. After removal of 0 bases from V and 6 bases from J, the junction contained 11 bases not matched to a gene. Germline V lookup: CDR1 MNHNS, CDR2 SASEGT. This CDR3 comprises 16 residues. The CDR3 spells CASSEAGTAGRGEQYF. CDR3 DNA: TGTGCCAGCAGTGAAGCGGGGACAGCAGGTCGCGGCGAGCAGTACTTC.

This chain joins TRBV28 and TRBJ1-2; D possibly corresponds to TRBD1 (5 bases). The CDR3 covers 15 residues. CDR1 MDHEN and CDR2 SYDVKM come from the germline V gene. V was cut by 3 bases and J by 3 bases, with 14 bases left in between. CDR3 loop: CASSFRARGDYGYTF. The CDR3 DNA is TGTGCCAGCAGTTTCCGGGCCCGGGGGGACTATGGCTACACCTTC.

The chain couples TRBV13 to TRBJ1-2, with D hard to call. Looked up from germline, CDR1 is PRHDT and CDR2 is FYEKMQ (reference sequence). Trimming shortened V by 3 bases and J by 2 bases, and 10 bases separated the two germline ends. This CDR3 spans 14 amino acids. The CDR3 spells CASSFRGGNYGYTF. CDR3 bases: TGTGCCAGCAGCTTCCGAGGAGGGAACTATGGCTACACCTTC.

In regard to this clone: The limits of the CDR3 on the DNA are not certain, so only TCRdb's listed CDR3 is given. The gene calls are TRBV9 and TRBJ2-1; TRBD1, the table's D call, was not compared with the DNA. The CDR3 totals 13 residues, both ends included. The germline CDR1 and CDR2 sequences are SGDLS and YYNGEE. This chain's CDR3 is CASSVADGTGKLF.

The gene calls are TRBV7-9 and TRBJ2-1; tentatively, D is TRBD1 (5 bases). Trimming cost V 7 bases and J 9 bases, with 13 bases left between them. This CDR3 is built from 12 residues. Looked up from germline, CDR1 is SEHNR and CDR2 is FQNEAQ (reference sequence). The CDR3 sequence: CASTELQVEQFF. CDR3 sequence (DNA): TGTGCCAGCACCGAACTACAGGTTGAGCAGTTCTTC.

The V and J genes are TRBV27 and TRBJ2-7; no firm D call. CDR1 is MNHEY, CDR2 SMNVEV, per germline (reference sequence). The germline V and J ends were trimmed by 7 bases and 0 bases, with 10 bases remaining between them. This CDR3 spans 13 amino acids. The CDR3 DNA follows: TGTGCCAGCACTCCCCCTAGCTCCTACGAGCAGTACTTC. Translation: CASTPPSSYEQYF.

This chain joins TRBV10-3 and TRBJ2-3; no firm D call. The CDR3 contains 12 residues. Trimming pared 0 bases from V and 10 bases from J, leaving 8 bases between. The germline gives CDR1 ENHRY, CDR2 SYGVKD. CDR3 nucleotide sequence: TGTGCCATCAGTGAGTCCCAGGCTGCGCAGTATTTT. Its translation is CAISESQAAQYF.